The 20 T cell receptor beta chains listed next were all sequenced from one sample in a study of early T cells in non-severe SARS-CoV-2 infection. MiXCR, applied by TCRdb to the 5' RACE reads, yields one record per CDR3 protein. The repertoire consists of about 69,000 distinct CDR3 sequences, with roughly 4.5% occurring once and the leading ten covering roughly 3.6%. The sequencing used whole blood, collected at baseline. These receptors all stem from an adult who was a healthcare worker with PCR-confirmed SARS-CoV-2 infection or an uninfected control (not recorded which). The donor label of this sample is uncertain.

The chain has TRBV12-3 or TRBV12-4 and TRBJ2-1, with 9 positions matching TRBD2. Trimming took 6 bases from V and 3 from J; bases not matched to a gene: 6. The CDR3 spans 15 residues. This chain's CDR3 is CASSPSGDFYNEQFF. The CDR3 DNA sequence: TGTGCCAGCAGCCCTAGCGGGGACTTCTACAATGAGCAGTTCTTC.

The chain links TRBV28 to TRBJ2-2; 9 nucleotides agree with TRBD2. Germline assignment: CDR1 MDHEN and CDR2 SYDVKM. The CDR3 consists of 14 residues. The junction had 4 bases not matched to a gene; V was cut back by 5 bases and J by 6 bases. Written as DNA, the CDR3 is TGTGCCAGCAGTCCGCGGGGGGGCCCCGGGGAGCTGTTTTTT. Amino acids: CASSPRGGPGELFF.

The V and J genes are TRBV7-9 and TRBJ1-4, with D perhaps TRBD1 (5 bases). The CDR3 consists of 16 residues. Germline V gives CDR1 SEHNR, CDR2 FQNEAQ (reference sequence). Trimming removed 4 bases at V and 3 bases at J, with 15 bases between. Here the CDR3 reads CASSSTWGVSNEKLFF. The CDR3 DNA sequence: TGTGCCAGCAGCTCAACTTGGGGGGTGTCTAATGAAAAACTGTTTTTT.

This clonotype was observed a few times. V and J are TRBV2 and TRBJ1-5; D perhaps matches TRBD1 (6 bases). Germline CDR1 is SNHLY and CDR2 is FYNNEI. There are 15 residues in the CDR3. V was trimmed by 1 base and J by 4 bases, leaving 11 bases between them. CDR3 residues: CASSEEDRVNQPQHF. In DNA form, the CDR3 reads TGTGCCAGCAGTGAAGAGGACAGAGTGAATCAGCCCCAGCATTTT.

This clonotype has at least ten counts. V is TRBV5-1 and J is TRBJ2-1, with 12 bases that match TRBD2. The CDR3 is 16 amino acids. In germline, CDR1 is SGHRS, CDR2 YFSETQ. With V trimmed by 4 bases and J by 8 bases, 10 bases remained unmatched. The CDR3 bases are TGCGCCAGCAGCCCCAGACTAGCGGGGGTGTCCGATGAGCAGTTCTTC. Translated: CASSPRLAGVSDEQFF. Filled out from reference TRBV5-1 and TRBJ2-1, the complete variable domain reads KAGVTQTPRYLIKTRGQQVTLSCSPISGHRSVSWYQQTPGQGLQFLFEYFSETQRNKGNFPGRFSGRQFSNSRSEMNVSTLELGDSALYLCASSPRLAGVSDEQFFGPGTRLTVL.

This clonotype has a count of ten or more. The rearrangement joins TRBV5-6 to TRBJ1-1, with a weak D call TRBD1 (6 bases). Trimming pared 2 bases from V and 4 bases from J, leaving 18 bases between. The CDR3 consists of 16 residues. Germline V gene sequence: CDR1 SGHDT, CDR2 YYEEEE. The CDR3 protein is CASSFRGAGRSTEAFF. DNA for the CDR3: TGTGCCAGCAGCTTTAGGGGGGCCGGAAGGAGCACTGAAGCTTTCTTT. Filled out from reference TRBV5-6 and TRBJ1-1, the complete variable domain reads DAGVTQSPTHLIKTRGQQVTLRCSPKSGHDTVSWYQQALGQGPQFIFQYYEEEERQRGNFPDRFSGHQFPNYSSELNVNALLLGDSALYLCASSFRGAGRSTEAFFGQGTRLTVV.

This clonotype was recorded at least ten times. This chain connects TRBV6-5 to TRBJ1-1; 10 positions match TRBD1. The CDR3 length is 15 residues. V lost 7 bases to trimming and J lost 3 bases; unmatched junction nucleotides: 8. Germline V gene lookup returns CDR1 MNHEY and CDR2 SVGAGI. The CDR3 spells CASKETGGRDTEAFF. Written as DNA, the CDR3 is TGTGCCAGCAAAGAGACAGGGGGCAGGGACACTGAAGCTTTCTTT.

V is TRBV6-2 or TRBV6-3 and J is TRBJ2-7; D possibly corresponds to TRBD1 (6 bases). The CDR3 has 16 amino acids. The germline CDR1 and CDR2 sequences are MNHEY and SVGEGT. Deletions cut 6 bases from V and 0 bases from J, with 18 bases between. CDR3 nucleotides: TGTGCCAGCAGCTTTCAGGGGCCCCTAGACTCCTACGAGCAGTACTTC. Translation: CASSFQGPLDSYEQYF.

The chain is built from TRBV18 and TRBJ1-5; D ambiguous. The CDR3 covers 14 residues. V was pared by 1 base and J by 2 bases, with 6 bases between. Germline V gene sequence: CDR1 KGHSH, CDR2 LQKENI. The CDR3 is CASSPQERNQPQHF. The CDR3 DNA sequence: TGTGCCAGCTCACCACAGGAGCGCAATCAGCCCCAGCATTTT.

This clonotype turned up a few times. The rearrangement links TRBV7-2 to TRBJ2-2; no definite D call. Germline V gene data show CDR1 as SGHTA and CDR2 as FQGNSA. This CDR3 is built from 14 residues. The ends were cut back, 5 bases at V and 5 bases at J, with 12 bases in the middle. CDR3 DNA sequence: TGTGCCAGCAGCCGCGATACTGTAACCGGGGAGCTGTTTTTT. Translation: CASSRDTVTGELFF.

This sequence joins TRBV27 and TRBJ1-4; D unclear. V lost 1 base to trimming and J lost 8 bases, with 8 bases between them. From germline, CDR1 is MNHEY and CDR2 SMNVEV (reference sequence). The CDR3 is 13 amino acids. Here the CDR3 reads CASSLLAWEKLFF. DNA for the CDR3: TGTGCCAGCAGTTTATTGGCTTGGGAAAAACTGTTTTTT. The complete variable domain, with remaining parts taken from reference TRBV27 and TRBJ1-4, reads EAQVTQNPRYLITVTGKKLTVTCSQNMNHEYMSWYRQDPGLGLRQIYYSMNVEVTDKGDVPEGYKVSRKEKRNFPLILESPSPNQTSLYFCASSLLAWEKLFFGSGTQLSVL.

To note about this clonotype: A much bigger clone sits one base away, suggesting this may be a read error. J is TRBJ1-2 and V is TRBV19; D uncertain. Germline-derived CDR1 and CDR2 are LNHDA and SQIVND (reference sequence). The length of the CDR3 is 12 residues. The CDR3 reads CASSPRAYGFTF. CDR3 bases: TGTGCCAGTAGTCCGCGGGCATATGGCTTCACCTTC.

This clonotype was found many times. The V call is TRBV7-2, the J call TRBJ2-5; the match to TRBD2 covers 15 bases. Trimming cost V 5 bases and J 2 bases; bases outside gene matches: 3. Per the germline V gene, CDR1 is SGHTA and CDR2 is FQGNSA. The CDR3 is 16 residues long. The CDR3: CASSAGLAGGQETQYF. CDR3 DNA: TGTGCCAGCAGCGCGGGACTAGCGGGGGGACAAGAGACCCAGTACTTC. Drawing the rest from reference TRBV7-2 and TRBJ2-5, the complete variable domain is GAGVSQSPSNKVTEKGKDVELRCDPISGHTALYWYRQSLGQGLEFLIYFQGNSAPDKSGLPSDRFSAERTGGSVSTLTIQRTQQEDSAVYLCASSAGLAGGQETQYFGPGTRLLVL.

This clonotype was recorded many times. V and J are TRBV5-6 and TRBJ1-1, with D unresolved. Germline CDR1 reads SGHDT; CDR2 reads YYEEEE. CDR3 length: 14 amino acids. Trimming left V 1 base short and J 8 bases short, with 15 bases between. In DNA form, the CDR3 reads TGTGCCAGCAGCTTGCGCGACACGACATTCGAAGCTTTCTTT. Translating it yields CASSLRDTTFEAFF.

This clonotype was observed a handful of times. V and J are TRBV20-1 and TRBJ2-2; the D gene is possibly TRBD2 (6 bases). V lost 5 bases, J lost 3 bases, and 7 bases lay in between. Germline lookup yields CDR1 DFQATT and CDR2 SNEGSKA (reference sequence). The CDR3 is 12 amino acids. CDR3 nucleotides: TGCAGTGCTGGCGGGGACACCGGGGAGCTGTTTTTT. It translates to CSAGGDTGELFF.

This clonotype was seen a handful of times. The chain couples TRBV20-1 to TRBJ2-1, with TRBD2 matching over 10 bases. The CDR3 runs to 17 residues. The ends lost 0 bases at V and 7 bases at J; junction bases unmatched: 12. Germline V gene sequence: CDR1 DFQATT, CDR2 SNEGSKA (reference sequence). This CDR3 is CSARDPIAGGAGNEQFF. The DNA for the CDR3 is TGCAGTGCTAGAGATCCTATAGCGGGGGGCGCAGGAAATGAGCAGTTCTTC.

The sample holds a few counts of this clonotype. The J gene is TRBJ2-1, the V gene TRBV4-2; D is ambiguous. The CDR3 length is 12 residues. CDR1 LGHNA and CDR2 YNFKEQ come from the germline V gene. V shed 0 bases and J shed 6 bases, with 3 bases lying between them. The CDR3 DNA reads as TGTGCCAGCAGCCAAGATCGCAATGAGCAGTTCTTC. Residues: CASSQDRNEQFF.

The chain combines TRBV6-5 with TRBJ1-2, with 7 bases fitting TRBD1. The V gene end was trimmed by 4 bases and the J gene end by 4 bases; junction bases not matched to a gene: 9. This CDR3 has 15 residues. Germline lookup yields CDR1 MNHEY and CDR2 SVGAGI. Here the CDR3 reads CASSSSPDRAYGYTF. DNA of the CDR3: TGTGCCAGCAGTTCCTCCCCCGACAGGGCCTATGGCTACACCTTC.

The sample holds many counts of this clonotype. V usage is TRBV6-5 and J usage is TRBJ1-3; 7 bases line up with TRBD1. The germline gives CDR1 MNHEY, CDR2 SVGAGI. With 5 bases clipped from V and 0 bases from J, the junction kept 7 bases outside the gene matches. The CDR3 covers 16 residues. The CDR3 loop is CASSADRLISGNTIYF. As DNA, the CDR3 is TGTGCCAGCAGTGCGGACAGGCTAATCTCTGGAAACACCATATATTTT.

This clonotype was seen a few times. The CDR3 sequence: CASGLYQAGANVLTF. CDR3 DNA sequence: TGTGCTAGTGGTTTGTATCAGGCTGGGGCCAACGTCCTGACTTTC. This chain uses TRBV12-5 with TRBJ2-6; D gene ambiguous. Germline V gene lookup returns CDR1 LGHNT and CDR2 FRNRAP. Trimming removed 2 bases from V and 2 bases from J, with 7 bases in between. The length of the CDR3 is 15 residues.